The 27 T cell receptor beta chains given below trace back to one sample, sequenced in a study of CD8+CD57+ T cells in acquired aplastic anemia listed by TCRdb under 2018. Instrument on record: Illumina HiSeq 2000. Profiling of TCR beta VDJ combinations and CDR3 sequences used genomic DNA as the template. The raw public reads went through TCRdb reprocessing: fastp at Q25, MiXCR clone calling, in-frame beta chains kept. Rows with a matching CDR3 protein are joined into one entry that keeps the most common DNA and genes. A total of under 350,000 distinct CDR3 sequences appear in this sample, 55% to 60% of them only once. 8% of the sample rests with the top ten. Material: sorted CD4+, CD8+, or CD8+CD57+ T cells (not recorded which) from PBMCs. Receptors were obtained from a human donor with severe aplastic anemia or a healthy control (not recorded which).

In its sample, this clonotype was seen many times. This chain links TRBV20-1 with TRBJ1-2; D is uncertain. Per germline, CDR1 DFQATT and CDR2 SNEGSKA (reference sequence). V was shortened by 3 bases and J by 7 bases, with 12 bases between the two germline ends. This CDR3 comprises 12 residues. The CDR3 DNA is TGCAGTGCTAGCGAGGGTTCGGGTGGCTACACCTTC. It encodes CSASEGSGGYTF.

The chain carries TRBV7-9 and TRBJ2-3; 8 bases line up with TRBD2. This CDR3 spans 17 amino acids. V lost 5 bases to trimming and J lost 2 bases; unmatched junction nucleotides: 12. CDR1 and CDR2 from the germline V gene are SEHNR and FQNEAQ (reference sequence). The CDR3 is CASSQEVGGAHTDTQYF. CDR3 DNA: TGTGCCAGCAGCCAAGAAGTCGGGGGGGCCCACACAGATACGCAGTATTTT.

This clonotype has at least ten counts. CDR3 loop: CASSVYRDRDHYEQYF. The CDR3 DNA reads as TGTGCCAGCAGTGTATACCGGGACAGGGACCACTACGAGCAGTACTTC. The chain uses TRBV6-4 and TRBJ2-7; 9 bases map to TRBD1. The CDR3 is made up of 16 amino acids. With 4 bases clipped from V and 3 bases from J, the junction kept 10 bases outside the gene matches. Germline values: CDR1 MRHNA, CDR2 SNTAGT.

V usage is TRBV6-5 and J usage is TRBJ2-1; 9 bases agree with TRBD2. Germline loops: CDR1 MNHEY, CDR2 SVGAGI. CDR3 length equals 17 residues. The ends lost 6 bases at V and 5 bases at J; junction bases unmatched: 14. CDR3 coding DNA: TGTGCCAGCAGCCTAGTACCTGGGACTAGCCGAAACAATGAGCAGTTCTTC. The encoded protein is CASSLVPGTSRNNEQFF.

V and J are TRBV7-3 and TRBJ2-5, with D possibly being TRBD2 (6 bases). Trimming removed 4 bases at V and 3 bases at J, with 12 bases between. The CDR3 is 14 residues long. Germline V gene data show CDR1 as SGHTA and CDR2 as FQGTGA. The CDR3 here is CASSSPGEEETQYF. CDR3 DNA sequence: TGTGCCAGCAGCTCCCCGGGGGAGGAAGAGACCCAGTACTTC.

The chain couples TRBV20-1 to TRBJ2-5; D is possibly TRBD1 (6 bases). V was cut by 6 bases and J by 5 bases, with 22 bases left in between. CDR3 size: 15 residues. The germline V gene has CDR1 DFQATT and CDR2 SNEGSKA (reference sequence). CDR3 amino acids: CSAYEVTGARETQYF. Written as DNA, the CDR3 is TGCAGTGCCTATGAGGTGACAGGAGCCAGGGAGACCCAGTACTTC.

The DNA for the CDR3 is TGTGCCAGCAGGGCTAGCGGGGGGGCCTACGAGCAGTACTTC. Residues: CASRASGGAYEQYF. The V call is TRBV7-2, the J call TRBJ2-7; 12 bases line up with TRBD2. The germline V gene encodes CDR1 SGHTA and CDR2 FQGNSA. The J segment lost 2 bases and the V segment lost 6 bases, leaving 2 bases of the junction unmatched. The CDR3 consists of 14 residues.

The chain uses TRBV5-5 and TRBJ1-4; D uncertain. V was pared by 5 bases and J by 7 bases, with 18 bases between. Germline V gene data show CDR1 as SGHKS and CDR2 as YYEKEE (reference sequence). The CDR3 runs to 15 residues. The CDR3 protein is CASSGAREGTEKLFF. The DNA of the CDR3 is TGTGCCAGCAGTGGCGCGCGTGAGGGCACTGAAAAACTGTTTTTT.

The J gene is TRBJ2-1, the V gene TRBV7-9; the D is unclear. Trimming shortened V by 6 bases and J by 12 bases, and 18 bases separated the two germline ends. The CDR3 extends over 13 amino acids. Germline CDR1 SEHNR, CDR2 FQNEAQ (reference sequence). The CDR3, as DNA: TGTGCCAGCAGTTACTCGACGGGTGATACGCAGTTCTTC. Translation gives CASSYSTGDTQFF.

The chain couples TRBV19 to TRBJ2-7; D is possibly TRBD1 or TRBD2 (5 bases each). Trimming removed 0 bases from V and 2 bases from J, with 5 bases in between. This CDR3 has 13 amino acids. Germline CDR1 LNHDA, CDR2 SQIVND (reference sequence). The CDR3 DNA sequence: TGTGCCAGTAGTATAGAGGGGGCCTACGAGCAGTACTTC. Translation gives CASSIEGAYEQYF.

The CDR3 DNA follows: TGCGCCAGCAGCTTCCTAGCGGGGGTAGATGAGCAGTTCTTC. Its protein is CASSFLAGVDEQFF. The rearrangement links TRBV5-1 to TRBJ2-1, with TRBD2 matching over 10 bases. This CDR3 is built from 14 residues. The germline gives CDR1 SGHRS, CDR2 YFSETQ. J lost 8 bases, V lost 2 bases, and 4 bases had no gene match.

The J gene is TRBJ2-5, the V gene TRBV20-1; the match to TRBD2 covers 15 bases. This CDR3 contains 14 residues. Germline V gene lookup returns CDR1 DFQATT and CDR2 SNEGSKA (reference sequence). The V gene end was trimmed by 5 bases and the J gene end by 5 bases; junction bases not matched to a gene: 3. CDR3 sequence: CSARTSGGAETQYF. The CDR3 DNA is TGCAGTGCTCGGACTAGCGGGGGGGCGGAGACCCAGTACTTC.

The chain's CDR3 is CAITHGSSYEQYF. For the CDR3, the DNA is TGTGCCATCACACACGGTAGCTCCTACGAGCAGTACTTC. The V and J genes are TRBV10-3 and TRBJ2-7; D is ambiguous. The germline V gene encodes CDR1 ENHRY and CDR2 SYGVKD. The CDR3 is made up of 13 amino acids. V was pared by 7 bases and J by 0 bases, with 10 bases between.

This clonotype was counted at least ten times. The chain recombines TRBV6-2 or TRBV6-3 with TRBJ1-2; 7 nucleotides align to TRBD1. The CDR3 loop spans 15 amino acids. CDR1 is MNHEY and CDR2 is SVGEGT in the germline V gene. The V segment lost 5 bases and the J segment 1 base; nucleotides outside the gene matches: 7. The chain's CDR3 is CASSQLGGSNYGYTF. Written as DNA, the CDR3 is TGTGCCAGCAGTCAACTAGGGGGCAGTAACTATGGCTACACCTTC.

This clonotype has ten or more counts. This rearrangement joins TRBV7-2 to TRBJ2-1; 12 bases are shared with TRBD2. Germline loops: CDR1 SGHTA, CDR2 FQGNSA. The J segment lost 6 bases and the V segment lost 7 bases, leaving 4 bases of the junction unmatched. The CDR3 runs 14 residues. The CDR3 loop is CASKLAGGFNEQFF. The CDR3, as DNA: TGTGCCAGCAAACTAGCGGGGGGCTTCAATGAGCAGTTCTTC.

The chain employs TRBV20-1 and TRBJ2-7, with 10 positions matching TRBD2. CDR3 length: 15 amino acids. V shed 2 bases, J shed 2 bases, and the junction held 6 bases outside the gene matches. CDR1 and CDR2 from the germline V gene are DFQATT and SNEGSKA (reference sequence). The CDR3 nucleotides read TGCAGTGCTAGATCTAGCGGGGGAACCACCTACGAGCAGTACTTC. This gives the protein CSARSSGGTTYEQYF.

The chain joins TRBV29-1 to TRBJ2-6, with D tentatively TRBD1 (6 bases). V was shortened by 7 bases and J by 2 bases, with 9 bases between the two germline ends. The CDR3 is made up of 13 amino acids. The V gene's germline CDR1 is SQVTM and CDR2 ANQGSEA. As DNA, the CDR3 is TGCAGCGCGCGGACAGCTGGGGCCAACGTCCTGACTTTC. Amino acids: CSARTAGANVLTF.

The chain joins TRBV7-2 to TRBJ2-4; 9 bases line up with TRBD1. Germline V CDR1 and CDR2: SGHTA, FQGNSA. The CDR3 runs 19 residues. With 3 bases clipped from V and 10 bases from J, the junction kept 22 bases outside the gene matches. The CDR3 here is CASSFTGTGTGRLKDIQYF. The DNA for the CDR3 is TGTGCCAGCAGCTTCACAGGCACCGGGACAGGGCGCCTCAAAGATATTCAGTACTTC.

The CDR3 loop reads CASGETGSNQPQHF. As DNA, the CDR3 is TGTGCCAGCGGAGAGACGGGAAGCAATCAGCCCCAGCATTTT. The rearrangement joins TRBV7-8 to TRBJ1-5; D gene ambiguous. Trimming removed 8 bases from V and 1 base from J, with 12 bases in between. The length of the CDR3 is 14 residues. Germline assignment: CDR1 SGHVS and CDR2 FQNEAQ.

At least ten counts were recorded for this clonotype. This rearrangement joins TRBV2 to TRBJ1-2; tentatively, D is TRBD1 (5 bases). The CDR3 is made up of 15 amino acids. CDR1 is SNHLY, CDR2 FYNNEI, per germline. V was shortened by 5 bases and J by 2 bases, with 15 bases between the two germline ends. CDR3 residues: CASSRNGGGNYGYTF. Here the CDR3 DNA reads TGTGCCAGCAGTCGTAACGGTGGGGGGAACTATGGCTACACCTTC. Full variable domain (rest looked up from reference TRBV2 and TRBJ1-2): EPEVTQTPSHQVTQMGQEVILRCVPISNHLYFYWYRQILGQKVEFLVSFYNNEISEKSEIFDDQFSVERPDGSNFTLKIRSTKLEDSAMYFCASSRNGGGNYGYTFGSGTRLTVV.

This clonotype showed up many times. V usage is TRBV29-1 and J usage is TRBJ2-3; 9 bases align to TRBD2. The germline V gene encodes CDR1 SQVTM and CDR2 ANQGSEA. The CDR3 runs 14 residues. With V trimmed by 6 bases and J by 1 base, 5 bases remained unmatched. The CDR3 DNA sequence: TGCAGCGTGAATAGCGGGGGAGGCACAGATACGCAGTATTTT. It translates to CSVNSGGGTDTQYF.

The chain joins TRBV28 to TRBJ1-4, with a tentative D call TRBD1 (6 bases). The CDR3 spans 13 residues. Trimming took off 5 bases at V and 7 bases at J, with 11 bases between the two ends. CDR1 is MDHEN and CDR2 is SYDVKM in the germline V gene. The CDR3 DNA sequence: TGTGCCAGCAGTATAGGGGGAATTGAAAAACTGTTTTTT. Translation gives CASSIGGIEKLFF. The variable domain in full, with the rest retrieved from reference TRBV28 and TRBJ1-4, is DVKVTQSSRYLVKRTGEKVFLECVQDMDHENMFWYRQDPGLGLRLIYFSYDVKMKEKGDIPEGYSVSREKKERFSLILESASTNQTSMYLCASSIGGIEKLFFGSGTQLSVL.

This clonotype was picked up one time. The chain employs TRBV20-1 and TRBJ2-1; 10 bases fit TRBD1. This CDR3 has 15 residues. Germline V lookup: CDR1 DFQATT, CDR2 SNEGSKA (reference sequence). With 8 bases clipped from V and 4 bases from J, the junction kept 11 bases outside the gene matches. The CDR3 loop is CSSTRRDRGYNEQFF. DNA of the CDR3: TGCAGTAGTACCAGGAGGGACAGGGGTTACAATGAGCAGTTCTTC.

The chain has TRBV7-2 and TRBJ2-5; a weak D match, TRBD2 (6 bases). This CDR3 is 12 amino acids long. Trimming cost V 1 base and J 9 bases, with 9 bases left between them. The germline gives CDR1 SGHTA, CDR2 FQGNSA. Written as DNA, the CDR3 is TGTGCCAGCAGCTTAGATGGAGGGCCCCAGTACTTC. Its protein product is CASSLDGGPQYF.

This chain joins TRBV24-1 and TRBJ1-2, with TRBD1 as a possible D gene (5 bases). CDR3 size: 14 residues. The V end lost 9 bases, the J end lost 0 bases, and 13 bases lay between the germline ends. CDR1 is KGHDR, CDR2 SFDVKD, per germline. The CDR3 coding sequence is TGTGCCACCCAGACCAGGGATGCTAACTATGGCTACACCTTC. It specifies CATQTRDANYGYTF.

CDR3 DNA sequence: TGTGCCAGCAGCCAAGATGGGGGTGGGAGGACTGTCGAAAAACTGTTTTTT. Its translation: CASSQDGGGRTVEKLFF. The chain joins TRBV14 to TRBJ1-4; D is perhaps TRBD1 (5 bases). This CDR3 has 17 amino acids. From germline, CDR1 is SGHDN and CDR2 FVKESK. The V gene lost 0 bases and the J gene lost 8 bases, with 19 bases spanning the gap. Looking up the rest from reference TRBV14 and TRBJ1-4 gives the full variable domain: EAGVTQFPSHSVIEKGQTVTLRCDPISGHDNLYWYRRVMGKEIKFLLHFVKESKQDESGMPNNRFLAERTGGTYSTLKVQPAELEDSGVYFCASSQDGGGRTVEKLFFGSGTQLSVL.

The chain recombines TRBV24-1 with TRBJ2-2; 9 bases align to TRBD1. The CDR3 covers 19 residues. Germline V lookup: CDR1 KGHDR, CDR2 SFDVKD. After removal of 4 bases from V and 3 bases from J, the junction contained 14 bases not matched to a gene. The DNA of the CDR3 is TGTGCCACCAGTGACCGGACAGGGGACGGGAAAGGAGACACCGGGGAGCTGTTTTTT. Translation: CATSDRTGDGKGDTGELFF.